A selection of T cell receptor beta chains follows, all from one sample in a study of blood T cells in healthy people across ages. TCRdb called the 5' RACE reads again in MiXCR, with one record for every CDR3 protein. The table has 600,000 to 850,000 distinct CDR3 sequences, 20% to 25% seen once; the top ten hold just under 9.5%. This same sample was also part of a study on T cells of mothers and their children.

Specimen: blood. The receptor set was obtained from a boy between 10 and 17 years old in good health. Both conserved end residues are part of each CDR3. The D gene is left open where the match is weak. The listing skips clone size in some rows; elsewhere it reads once, few, many or a size class.

>TRBJ2-7|.|.|TRBV3-1
CASSQERGGQAYEQYF
TGTGCCAGCAGCCAAGAGAGGGGGGGACAGGCCTACGAGCAGTACTTC
>TRBJ2-7|TRBD2|.|TRBV20-1
CSANPSGRGDEQYF
TGCAGTGCTAACCCGTCGGGGAGGGGAGACGAGCAGTACTTC
>TRBJ2-7|.|.|TRBV7-9
CASSLGADPYEQYF
TGTGCCAGCAGCTTAGGGGCGGACCCCTACGAGCAGTACTTC
>TRBJ1-2|.|few|TRBV9
CASSEQGGYGYTF
TGTGCCAGCAGCGAGCAGGGCGGCTATGGCTACACCTTC
>TRBJ2-7|TRBD2|few|TRBV20-1
CSGSSGSISYEQYF
TGCAGTGGATCCAGCGGGAGTATCTCCTACGAGCAGTACTTC
>TRBJ2-5|.|few|TRBV29-1
CSVDRLKQETQYF
TGCAGCGTTGACAGACTAAAACAAGAGACCCAGTACTTC
>TRBJ2-1|.|.|TRBV3-1
CASSQESSRGEQFF
TGTGCCAGCAGCCAAGAGTCTAGCAGAGGAGAGCAGTTCTTC
>TRBJ1-1|.|few|TRBV29-1
CSVALLSGTAFF
TGCAGCGTAGCACTCCTCTCGGGTACAGCTTTCTTT
>TRBJ2-5|.|.|TRBV6-1
CASSENHGFHETQYF
TGTGCCAGCAGTGAAAATCACGGGTTCCACGAGACCCAGTACTTC
>TRBJ1-4|.|.|TRBV3-1
CASSGLEKLFF
TGTGCCAGTTCTGGCCTTGAAAAACTGTTTTTT
>TRBJ2-5|TRBD1|few|TRBV28
CASSSRDRGVETQYF
TGTGCCAGCAGTTCCCGGGACAGGGGAGTGGAGACCCAGTACTTC
>TRBJ1-5|.|.|TRBV7-3
CASSVKHWPLDQPQHF
TGTGCCAGCAGCGTAAAACACTGGCCGCTCGATCAGCCCCAGCATTTT
>TRBJ2-2|TRBD2|few|TRBV5-8
CANAVGTRFTGELFF
TGTGCCAACGCGGTCGGGACTAGGTTTACCGGGGAGCTGTTTTTT
>TRBJ2-7|TRBD2|few|TRBV2
CASSYTGTMNYEQYF
TGTGCCAGCAGTTATACCGGGACTATGAACTACGAGCAGTACTTC
>TRBJ2-7|TRBD2|many|TRBV7-2
CASSLGGGGYEQYF
TGTGCCAGCAGCTTGGGCGGGGGGGGCTACGAGCAGTACTTC
>TRBJ2-1|TRBD1|once|TRBV4-1
CASSQDPGDRAPYEQFF
TGCGCCAGCAGCCAAGATCCAGGGGACAGGGCCCCTTATGAGCAGTTCTTC
>TRBJ2-7|TRBD1|.|TRBV4-1
CASSQDTGQGSYEQYF
TGCGCCAGCAGCCAAGATACCGGACAGGGTTCCTACGAGCAGTACTTC
>TRBJ2-1|.|.|TRBV11-2
CASNPTSNEQFF
TGTGCCAGCAACCCGACTAGCAATGAGCAGTTCTTC
>TRBJ2-1|TRBD1|few|TRBV11-2
CASSLDFFGEGAGYNEQFF
TGTGCCAGCAGCTTAGATTTCTTCGGCGAGGGGGCAGGATACAATGAGCAGTTCTTC
>TRBJ2-5|.|.|TRBV28
CASSSPGVSETQYF
TGTGCCAGCAGTTCTCCCGGGGTATCGGAGACCCAGTACTTC
>TRBJ2-5|.|few|TRBV15
CATSRDEGLETQYF
TGTGCCACCAGCAGAGATGAGGGGCTGGAGACCCAGTACTTC
>TRBJ2-2|.|.|TRBV12-3/TRBV12-4
CASSPQTRPGELFF
TGTGCCAGCAGTCCCCAGACTAGGCCCGGGGAGCTGTTTTTT
>TRBJ2-5|.|few|TRBV20-1
CSVSSKAGLAETQYF
TGCAGTGTTTCGTCGAAGGCGGGACTCGCAGAGACCCAGTACTTC
>TRBJ1-1|.|.|TRBV7-8
CASSLGTEITEAFF
TGTGCCAGCAGCTTAGGGACGGAAATCACTGAAGCTTTCTTT
>TRBJ2-3|.|once|TRBV7-3
CASSLNPGTEADTQYF
TGTGCCAGCAGCTTAAACCCCGGGACCGAGGCAGATACGCAGTATTTT